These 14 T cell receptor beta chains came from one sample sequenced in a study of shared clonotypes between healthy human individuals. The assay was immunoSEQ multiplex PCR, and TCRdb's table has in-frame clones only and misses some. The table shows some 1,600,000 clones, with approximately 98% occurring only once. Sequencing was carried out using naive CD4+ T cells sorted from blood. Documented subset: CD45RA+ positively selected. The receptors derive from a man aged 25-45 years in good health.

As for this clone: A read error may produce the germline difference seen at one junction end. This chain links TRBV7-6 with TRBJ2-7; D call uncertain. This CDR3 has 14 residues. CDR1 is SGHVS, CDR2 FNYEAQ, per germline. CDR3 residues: CASSLEYGPSTRHF. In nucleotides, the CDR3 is TGTGCCAGCAGCTTAGAATACGGCCCCTCGACCCGGCACTTC.

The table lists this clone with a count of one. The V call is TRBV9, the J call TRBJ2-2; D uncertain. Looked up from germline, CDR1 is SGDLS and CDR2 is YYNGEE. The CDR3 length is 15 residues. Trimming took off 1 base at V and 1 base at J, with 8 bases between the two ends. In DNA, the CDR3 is TGTGCCAGCAGCGTACCCGGAGAGAACACCGGGGAGCTGTTTTTT. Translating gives CASSVPGENTGELFF.

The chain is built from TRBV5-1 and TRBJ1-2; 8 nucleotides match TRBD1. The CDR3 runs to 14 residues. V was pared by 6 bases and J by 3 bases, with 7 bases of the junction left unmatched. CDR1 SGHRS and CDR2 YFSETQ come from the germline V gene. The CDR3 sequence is CASNHGQGDYGYTF. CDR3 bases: TGCGCCAGCAACCATGGACAGGGCGACTATGGCTACACCTTC.

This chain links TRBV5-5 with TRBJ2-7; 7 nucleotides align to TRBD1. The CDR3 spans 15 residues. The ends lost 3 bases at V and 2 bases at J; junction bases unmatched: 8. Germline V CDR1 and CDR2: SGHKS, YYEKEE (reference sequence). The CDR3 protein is CASSYTGAPTYEQYF. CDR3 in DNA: TGTGCCAGCAGCTACACAGGGGCCCCAACCTACGAGCAGTACTTC.

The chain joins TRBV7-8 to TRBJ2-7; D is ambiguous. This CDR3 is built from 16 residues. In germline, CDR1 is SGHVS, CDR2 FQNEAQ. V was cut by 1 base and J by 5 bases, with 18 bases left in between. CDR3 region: CASSLGHPLYQDEQYF. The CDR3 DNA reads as TGTGCCAGCAGCTTAGGACATCCACTCTATCAGGACGAGCAGTACTTC.

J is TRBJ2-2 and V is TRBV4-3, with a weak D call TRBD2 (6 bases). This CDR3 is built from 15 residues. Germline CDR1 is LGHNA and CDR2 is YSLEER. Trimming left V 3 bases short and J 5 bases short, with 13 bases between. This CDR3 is CASSQGGRGTGELFF. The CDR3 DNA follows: TGCGCCAGCAGCCAGGGGGGACGGGGTACCGGGGAGCTGTTTTTT.

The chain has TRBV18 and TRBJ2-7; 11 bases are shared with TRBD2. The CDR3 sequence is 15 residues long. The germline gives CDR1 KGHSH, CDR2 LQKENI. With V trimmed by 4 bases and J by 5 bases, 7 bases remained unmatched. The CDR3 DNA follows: TGTGCCAGCTCACTGATAGCGGGAGGGCCCAACGAGCAGTACTTC. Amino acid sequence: CASSLIAGGPNEQYF.

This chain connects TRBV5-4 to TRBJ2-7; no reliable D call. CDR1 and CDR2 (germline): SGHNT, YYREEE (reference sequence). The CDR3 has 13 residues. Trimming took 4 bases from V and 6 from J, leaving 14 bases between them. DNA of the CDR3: TGTGCCAGCAGCGGATTAGGTCCCTCCGAGCAGTACTTC. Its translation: CASSGLGPSEQYF. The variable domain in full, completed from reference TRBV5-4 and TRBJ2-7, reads ETGVTQSPTHLIKTRGQQVTLRCSSQSGHNTVSWYQQALGQGPQFIFQYYREEENGRGNFPPRFSGLQFPNYSSELNVNALELDDSALYLCASSGLGPSEQYFGPGTRLTVT.

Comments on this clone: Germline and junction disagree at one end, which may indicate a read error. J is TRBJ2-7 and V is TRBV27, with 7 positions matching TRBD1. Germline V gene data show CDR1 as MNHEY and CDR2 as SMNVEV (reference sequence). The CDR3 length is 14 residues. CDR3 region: CASRPTGDLYVQYF. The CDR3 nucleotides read TGTGCCAGCAGACCAACAGGGGACCTCTACGTGCAGTACTTC.

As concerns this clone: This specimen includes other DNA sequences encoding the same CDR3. The CDR3 loop is CASSPRQGSYNEQFF. DNA for the CDR3: TGTGCCAGCAGCCCCCGTCAGGGGAGCTACAATGAGCAGTTCTTC. The chain has TRBV9 and TRBJ2-1; weak D call: TRBD1 (6 bases). Per the germline V gene, CDR1 is SGDLS and CDR2 is YYNGEE. The CDR3 has 15 residues. V dropped 4 bases and J dropped 3 bases, with 14 bases sitting between them. The variable domain in full, with the rest retrieved from reference TRBV9 and TRBJ2-1, is DSGVTQTPKHLITATGQRVTLRCSPRSGDLSVYWYQQSLDQGLQFLIQYYNGEERAKGNILERFSAQQFPDLHSELNLSSLELGDSALYFCASSPRQGSYNEQFFGPGTRLTVL.

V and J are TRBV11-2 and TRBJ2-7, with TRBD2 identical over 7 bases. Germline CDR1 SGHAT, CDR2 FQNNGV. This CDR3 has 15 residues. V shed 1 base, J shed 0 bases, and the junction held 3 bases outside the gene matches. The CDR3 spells CASSLAGGSSYEQYF. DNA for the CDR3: TGTGCCAGCAGCTTAGCGGGCGGGAGCTCCTACGAGCAGTACTTC.

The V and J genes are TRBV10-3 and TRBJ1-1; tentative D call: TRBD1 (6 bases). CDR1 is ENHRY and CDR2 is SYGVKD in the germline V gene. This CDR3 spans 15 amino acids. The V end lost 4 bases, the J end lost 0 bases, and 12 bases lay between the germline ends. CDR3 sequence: CAISVQGSMNTEAFF. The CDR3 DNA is TGTGCCATCAGTGTGCAGGGGTCGATGAACACTGAAGCTTTCTTT.

The CDR3: CAISVNPLSSYNEQFF. DNA of the CDR3: TGTGCCATCAGTGTCAATCCATTGAGCTCCTACAATGAGCAGTTCTTC. The V and J genes are TRBV10-3 and TRBJ2-1, with D uncertain. V gave up 4 bases and J gave up 0 bases, with 13 bases separating them. This CDR3 has 16 residues. Germline CDR1 and CDR2: ENHRY and SYGVKD.

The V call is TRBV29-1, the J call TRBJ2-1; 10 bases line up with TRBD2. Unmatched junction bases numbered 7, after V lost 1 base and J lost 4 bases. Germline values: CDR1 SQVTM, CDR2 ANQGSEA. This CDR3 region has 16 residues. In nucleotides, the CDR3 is TGCAGCGTTGAAGGGGGTCTAGCGGGAGAGTACAATGAGCAGTTCTTC. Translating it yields CSVEGGLAGEYNEQFF.